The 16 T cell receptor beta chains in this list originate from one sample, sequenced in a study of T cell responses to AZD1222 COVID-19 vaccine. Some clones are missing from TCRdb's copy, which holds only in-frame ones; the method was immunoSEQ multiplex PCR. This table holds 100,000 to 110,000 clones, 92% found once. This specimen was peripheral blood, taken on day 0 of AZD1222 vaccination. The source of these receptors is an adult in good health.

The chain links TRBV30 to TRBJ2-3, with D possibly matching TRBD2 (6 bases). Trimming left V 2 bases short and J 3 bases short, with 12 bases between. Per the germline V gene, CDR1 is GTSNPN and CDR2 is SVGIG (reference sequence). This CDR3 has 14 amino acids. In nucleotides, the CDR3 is TGTGCCTGGAGTACCGGGACTTTGACAGATACGCAGTATTTT. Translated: CAWSTGTLTDTQYF. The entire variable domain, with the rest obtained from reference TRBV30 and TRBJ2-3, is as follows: SQTIHQWPATLVQPVGSPLSLECTVEGTSNPNLYWYRQAAGRGLQLLFYSVGIGQISSEVPQNLSASRPQDRQFILSSKKLLLSDSGFYLCAWSTGTLTDTQYFGPGTRLTVL.

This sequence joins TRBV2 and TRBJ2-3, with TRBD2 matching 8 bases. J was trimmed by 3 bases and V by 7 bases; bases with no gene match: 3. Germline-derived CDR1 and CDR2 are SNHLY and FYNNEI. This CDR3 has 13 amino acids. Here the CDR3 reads CASNRLATDTQYF. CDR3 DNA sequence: TGTGCCAGCAATCGACTAGCGACAGATACGCAGTATTTT.

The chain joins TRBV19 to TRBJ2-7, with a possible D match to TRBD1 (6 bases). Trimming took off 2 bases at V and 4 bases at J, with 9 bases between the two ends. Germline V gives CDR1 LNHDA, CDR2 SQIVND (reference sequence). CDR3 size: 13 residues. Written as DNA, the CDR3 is TGTGCCAGTAGTATATCCAGGGGATACGAGCAGTACTTC. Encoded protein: CASSISRGYEQYF.

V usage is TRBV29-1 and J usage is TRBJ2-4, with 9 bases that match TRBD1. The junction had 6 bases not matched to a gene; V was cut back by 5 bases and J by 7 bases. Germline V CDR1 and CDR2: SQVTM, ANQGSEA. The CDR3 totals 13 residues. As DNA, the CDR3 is TGCAGCGTTCGGACAGGGGAGGGGAACATTCAGTACTTC. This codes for CSVRTGEGNIQYF.

The CDR3 nucleotides are TGTGCCAGCAGAGATCCGTTCGGACAGACCTCAATGAACACTGAAGCTTTCTTT. Amino acid sequence: CASRDPFGQTSMNTEAFF. The chain couples TRBV2 to TRBJ1-1; weak D call: TRBD1 (6 bases). The CDR3 has 18 residues. Trimming removed 6 bases from V and 0 bases from J, with 23 bases in between. The germline gives CDR1 SNHLY, CDR2 FYNNEI. Looking up the rest from reference TRBV2 and TRBJ1-1 gives the full variable domain: EPEVTQTPSHQVTQMGQEVILRCVPISNHLYFYWYRQILGQKVEFLVSFYNNEISEKSEIFDDQFSVERPDGSNFTLKIRSTKLEDSAMYFCASRDPFGQTSMNTEAFFGQGTRLTVV.

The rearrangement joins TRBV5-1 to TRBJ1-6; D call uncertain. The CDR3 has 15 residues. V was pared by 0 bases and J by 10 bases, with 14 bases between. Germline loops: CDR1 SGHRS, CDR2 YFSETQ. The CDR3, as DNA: TGCGCCAGCAGCTTGGCGGGTGGGGAAAGGTCACCCCTCCACTTT. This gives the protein CASSLAGGERSPLHF.

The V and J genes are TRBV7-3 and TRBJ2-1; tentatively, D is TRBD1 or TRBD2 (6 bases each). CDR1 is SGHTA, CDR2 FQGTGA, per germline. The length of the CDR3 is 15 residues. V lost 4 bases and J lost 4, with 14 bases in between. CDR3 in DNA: TGTGCCAGCAGCTGGAGGGGGGAATCTTACAATGAGCAGTTCTTC. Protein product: CASSWRGESYNEQFF.

The CDR3 DNA reads TGTGCCAGTAGTTTATCCAGCCGACAGGGGCATGGCTACACCTTC. Its translation is CASSLSSRQGHGYTF. This chain joins TRBV19 and TRBJ1-2, with 8 bases fitting TRBD1. The CDR3 length is 15 residues. Germline V gives CDR1 LNHDA, CDR2 SQIVND (reference sequence). J was trimmed by 6 bases and V by 5 bases; bases with no gene match: 11. The full variable domain, rest sourced from reference TRBV19 and TRBJ1-2, is DGGITQSPKYLFRKEGQNVTLSCEQNLNHDAMYWYRQDPGQGLRLIYYSQIVNDFQKGDIAEGYSVSREKKESFPLTVTSAQKNPTAFYLCASSLSSRQGHGYTFGSGTRLTVV.

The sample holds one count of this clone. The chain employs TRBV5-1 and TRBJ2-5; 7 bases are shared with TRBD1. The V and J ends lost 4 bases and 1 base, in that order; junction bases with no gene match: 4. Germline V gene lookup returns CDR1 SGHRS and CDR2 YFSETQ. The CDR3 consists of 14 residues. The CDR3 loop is CASSTGQVQETQYF. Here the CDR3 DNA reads TGCGCCAGCAGCACCGGACAGGTCCAAGAGACCCAGTACTTC.

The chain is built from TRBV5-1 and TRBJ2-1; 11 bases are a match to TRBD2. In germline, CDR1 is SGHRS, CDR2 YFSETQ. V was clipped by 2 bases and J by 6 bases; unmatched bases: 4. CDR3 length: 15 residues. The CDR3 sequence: CASSLLAGVVNEQFF. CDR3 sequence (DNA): TGCGCCAGCAGCTTACTAGCGGGAGTGGTCAATGAGCAGTTCTTC.

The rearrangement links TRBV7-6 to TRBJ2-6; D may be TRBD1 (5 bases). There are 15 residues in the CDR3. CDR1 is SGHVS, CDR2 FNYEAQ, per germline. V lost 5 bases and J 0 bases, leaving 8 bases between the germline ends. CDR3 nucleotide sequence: TGTGCCAGCAGCACAGGAGTCTCTGGGGCCAACGTCCTGACTTTC. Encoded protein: CASSTGVSGANVLTF.

The CDR3 loop is CASSYGSSVYNEQFF. The CDR3 nucleotides read TGTGCCAGCAGTTATGGATCTAGCGTCTACAATGAGCAGTTCTTC. This sequence joins TRBV6-5 and TRBJ2-1, with a possible D match to TRBD2 (6 bases). Germline V gene lookup returns CDR1 MNHEY and CDR2 SVGAGI. The CDR3 sequence is 15 residues long. The V end was cut by 3 bases, the J end by 3 bases, with 12 bases between.

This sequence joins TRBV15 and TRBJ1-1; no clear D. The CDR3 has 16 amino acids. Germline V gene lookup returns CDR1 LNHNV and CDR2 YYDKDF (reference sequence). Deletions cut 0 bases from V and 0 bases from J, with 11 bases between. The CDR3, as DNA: TGTGCCACCAGCAGAGATCTTCCGCAGATGAACACTGAAGCTTTCTTT. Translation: CATSRDLPQMNTEAFF. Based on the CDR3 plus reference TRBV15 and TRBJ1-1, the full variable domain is DAMVIQNPRYQVTQFGKPVTLSCSQTLNHNVMYWYQQKSSQAPKLLFHYYDKDFNNEADTPDNFQSRRPNTSFCFLDIRSPGLGDTAMYLCATSRDLPQMNTEAFFGQGTRLTVV.

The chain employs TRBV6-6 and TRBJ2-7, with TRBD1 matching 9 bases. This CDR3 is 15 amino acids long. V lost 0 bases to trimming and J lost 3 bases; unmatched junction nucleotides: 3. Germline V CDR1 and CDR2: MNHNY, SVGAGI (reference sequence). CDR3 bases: TGTGCCAGCAGTTACTCGACAGGGGGGGGCTACGAGCAGTACTTC. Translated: CASSYSTGGGYEQYF.

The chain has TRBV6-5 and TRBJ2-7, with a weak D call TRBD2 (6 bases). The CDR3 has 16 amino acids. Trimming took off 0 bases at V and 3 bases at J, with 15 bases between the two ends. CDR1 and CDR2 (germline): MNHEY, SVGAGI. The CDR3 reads CASSYSNGLSNYEQYF. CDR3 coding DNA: TGTGCCAGCAGTTACTCGAACGGACTATCAAACTACGAGCAGTACTTC.

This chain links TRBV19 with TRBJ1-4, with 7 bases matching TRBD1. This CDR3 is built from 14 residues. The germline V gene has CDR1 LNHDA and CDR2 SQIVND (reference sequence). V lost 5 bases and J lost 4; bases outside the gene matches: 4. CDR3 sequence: CASSQTGFNEKLFF. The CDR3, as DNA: TGTGCCAGTAGTCAGACAGGGTTTAATGAAAAACTGTTTTTT.